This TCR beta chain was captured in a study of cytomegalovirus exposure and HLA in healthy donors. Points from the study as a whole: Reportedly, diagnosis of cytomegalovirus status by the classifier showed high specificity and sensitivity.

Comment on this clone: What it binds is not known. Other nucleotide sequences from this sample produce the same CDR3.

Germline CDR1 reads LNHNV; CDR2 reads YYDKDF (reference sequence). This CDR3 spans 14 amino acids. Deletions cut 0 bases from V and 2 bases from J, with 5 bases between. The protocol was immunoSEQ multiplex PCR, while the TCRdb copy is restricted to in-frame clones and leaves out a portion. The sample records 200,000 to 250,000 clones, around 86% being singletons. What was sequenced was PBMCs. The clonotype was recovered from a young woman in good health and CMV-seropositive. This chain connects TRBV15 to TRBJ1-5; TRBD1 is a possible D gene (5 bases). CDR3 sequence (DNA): TGTGCCACCAGCAGAGACAGGGGCAATCAGCCCCAGCATTTT. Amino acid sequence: CATSRDRGNQPQHF.